This T cell receptor (beta chain) was sequenced for a study of graft-versus-host responses after intestinal transplantation. TCRdb's table, derived via immunoSEQ multiplex PCR, lists solely in-frame clones and lacks some. This sample has 9,000 to 10,000 clones, with 75% to 90% found just once. Lamina propria and intraepithelial lymphocytes were released by processing graft tissue. The ends were cut back, 0 bases at V and 3 bases at J, with 11 bases in the middle. The CDR3 length is 16 residues. Germline V gene data show CDR1 as MNHEY and CDR2 as SVGAGI. The chain uses TRBV6-5 and TRBJ1-4; perhaps TRBD1 as D (6 bases). The clonotype originates from a human patient who received an intestinal transplant, so some T cells may come from the graft donor. This specimen consisted of ileum tissue, obtained around 760 days after intestinal transplantation. The CDR3 here is CASSYSGALSNEKLFF. In DNA form, the CDR3 reads TGTGCCAGCAGTTACTCGGGGGCACTCTCTAATGAAAAACTGTTTTTT.